This is a list of T cell receptor beta chains from one sample in a study of blood T cell repertoires in COVID-19. The data were produced by immunoSEQ multiplex PCR, yet TCRdb's version contains in-frame clones alone and is incomplete. The sample shows around 140,000 clones, approximately 85% of them seen only once. The sample comprised peripheral blood. The origin of the receptors is a man between 65 and 85 years old with acute or convalescent COVID-19. Both conserved end residues are part of each CDR3. Fields, in order: clone size, D gene, J gene, V gene, CDR3 protein, CDR3 DNA. D genes are given only for firm matches. Where a row states a size, it is once, few, many or the class of an expanded clone; other rows omit it.

. | . | TRBJ1-5 | TRBV12-5 | CASGLDTGMGRQPQHF | TGTGCTAGTGGTTTGGACACAGGGATGGGTAGGCAGCCCCAGCATTTT
. | . | TRBJ1-5 | TRBV7-9 | CASSPGLLSNQPQHF | TGTGCCAGCAGCCCGGGACTTCTTAGCAATCAGCCCCAGCATTTT
. | . | TRBJ2-5 | TRBV5-1 | CASSFRGPIQETQYF | TGCGCCAGCAGCTTCAGGGGACCGATTCAAGAGACCCAGTACTTC
. | . | TRBJ1-4 | TRBV9 | CASSAPGVGEKLFF | TGTGCCAGCAGCGCCCCAGGGGTGGGGGAAAAACTGTTTTTT
. | TRBD2 | TRBJ2-2 | TRBV7-7 | CASSPALSGANTGELFF | TGTGCCAGCAGCCCAGCCCTTAGCGGGGCGAACACCGGGGAGCTGTTTTTT
. | . | TRBJ2-1 | TRBV9 | CASSPERGVSEQFF | TGTGCCAGCAGCCCCGAGCGCGGGGTAAGCGAGCAGTTCTTC
. | . | TRBJ2-3 | TRBV5-1 | CASSLVGEGTDTQYF | TGCGCCAGCAGCTTGGTTGGAGAGGGCACAGATACGCAGTATTTT
. | TRBD2 | TRBJ2-1 | TRBV6-5 | CASSYGVDSGGNEQFF | TGTGCCAGCAGTTACGGAGTTGATAGCGGGGGCAATGAGCAGTTCTTC
. | . | TRBJ2-6 | TRBV29-1 | CSALTGANVLTF | TGCAGCGCTCTAACTGGGGCCAACGTCCTGACTTTC
once | TRBD1 | TRBJ2-5 | TRBV3-1/TRBV3-2 | CASSQDTGQVSKTQYF | TGTGCCAGCAGCCAAGATACGGGACAGGTGTCGAAGACCCAGTACTTC
. | . | TRBJ2-5 | TRBV5-1 | CASSLSAGAAEETQYF | TGCGCCAGCAGCTTGTCGGCGGGGGCGGCTGAAGAGACCCAGTACTTC
. | . | TRBJ1-2 | TRBV4-2 | CASSQDRGSRINYGYTF | TGTGCCAGCAGCCAAGATCGAGGCAGCCGGATTAACTATGGCTACACCTTC
. | . | TRBJ2-1 | TRBV7-2 | CASSSRGAFNEQFF | TGTGCCAGCAGCTCCCGGGGAGCATTCAATGAGCAGTTCTTC
once | . | TRBJ1-2 | TRBV18 | CASSPVDGRGNLNYGYTF | TGTGCCAGCTCACCGGTCGACGGACGGGGGAATCTTAACTATGGCTACACCTTC
. | . | TRBJ2-3 | TRBV7-2 | CASSLLWGRPTDTQYF | TGTGCCAGCAGCTTATTATGGGGGCGTCCCACAGATACGCAGTATTTT
. | TRBD1 | TRBJ2-1 | TRBV10-3 | CAISESGTGANEQFF | TGTGCCATCAGTGAGTCCGGGACAGGGGCGAATGAGCAGTTCTTC
. | TRBD2 | TRBJ2-7 | TRBV3-1/TRBV3-2 | CASSQDKGGLAGAEQYF | TGTGCCAGCAGCCAAGATAAGGGAGGACTAGCGGGGGCCGAGCAGTACTTC
. | . | TRBJ2-2 | TRBV9 | CASSGNVFGGTSGELFF | TGTGCCAGCAGTGGAAATGTTTTTGGGGGGACGTCCGGGGAGCTGTTTTTT
. | . | TRBJ2-2 | TRBV11-2 | CASSLQTDANTGELFF | TGTGCCAGCAGCTTACAGACAGACGCGAACACCGGGGAGCTGTTTTTT
few | . | TRBJ1-2 | TRBV30 | CAWSLTRYGYTF | TGTGCCTGGAGTTTAACACGCTATGGCTACACCTTC
once | TRBD1 | TRBJ1-1 | TRBV4-1 | CASSQRGQMNTEAFF | TGCGCCAGCAGCCAGAGGGGGCAGATGAACACTGAAGCTTTCTTT
. | TRBD2 | TRBJ2-5 | TRBV27 | CASRAFQQGLAPLQETQYF | TGTGCCAGCAGGGCCTTTCAGCAGGGACTAGCGCCTTTACAAGAGACCCAGTACTTC
. | . | TRBJ2-7 | TRBV21-1 | CASSSQMTGAYEQYF | TGTGCCAGCAGCTCTCAGATGACAGGGGCCTACGAGCAGTACTTC
. | . | TRBJ2-6 | TRBV19 | CASSIPEGGRTNVLTF | TGTGCCAGTAGTATTCCGGAAGGGGGAAGAACAAACGTCCTGACTTTC
. | TRBD1 | TRBJ2-7 | TRBV5-1 | CASSQGQGAFEQYF | TGCGCCAGCAGCCAAGGACAGGGGGCGTTCGAGCAGTACTTC
. | TRBD1 | TRBJ1-1 | TRBV19 | CASSPRDRANTEAFF | TGTGCCAGTAGTCCCCGGGACAGGGCGAACACTGAAGCTTTCTTT
. | . | TRBJ1-3 | TRBV27 | CASRPELGGYGNTIYF | TGTGCCAGCAGACCCGAGCTCGGTGGTTATGGAAACACCATATATTTT